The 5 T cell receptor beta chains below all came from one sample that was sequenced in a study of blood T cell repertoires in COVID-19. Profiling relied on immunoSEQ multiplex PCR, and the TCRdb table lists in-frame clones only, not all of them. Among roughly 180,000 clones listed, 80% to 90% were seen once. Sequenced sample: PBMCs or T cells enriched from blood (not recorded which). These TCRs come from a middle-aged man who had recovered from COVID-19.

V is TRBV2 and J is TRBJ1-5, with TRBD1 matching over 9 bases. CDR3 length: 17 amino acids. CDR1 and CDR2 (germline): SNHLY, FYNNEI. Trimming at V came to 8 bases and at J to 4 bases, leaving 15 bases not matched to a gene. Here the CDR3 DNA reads TGTGCCAGCCAAGAGGGTGGGACAGGGATTCGGAATCAGCCCCAGCATTTT. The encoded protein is CASQEGGTGIRNQPQHF. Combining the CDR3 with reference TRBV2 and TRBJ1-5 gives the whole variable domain EPEVTQTPSHQVTQMGQEVILRCVPISNHLYFYWYRQILGQKVEFLVSFYNNEISEKSEIFDDQFSVERPDGSNFTLKIRSTKLEDSAMYFCASQEGGTGIRNQPQHFGDGTRLSIL.

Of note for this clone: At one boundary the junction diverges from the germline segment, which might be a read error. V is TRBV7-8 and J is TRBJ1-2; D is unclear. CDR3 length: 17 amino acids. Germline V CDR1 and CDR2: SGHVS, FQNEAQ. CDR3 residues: CASSLVGLGARNDGYTF. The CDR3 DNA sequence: TGTGCCAGCAGCTTAGTGGGCTTGGGAGCCCGTAACGATGGCTACACCTTC.

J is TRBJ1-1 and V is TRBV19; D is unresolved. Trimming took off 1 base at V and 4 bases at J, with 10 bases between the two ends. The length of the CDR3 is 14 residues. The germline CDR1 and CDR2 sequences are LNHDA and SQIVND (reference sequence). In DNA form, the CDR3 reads TGTGCCAGTAGTATAGCCGGCGGAAGCACTGAAGCTTTCTTT. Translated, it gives CASSIAGGSTEAFF.

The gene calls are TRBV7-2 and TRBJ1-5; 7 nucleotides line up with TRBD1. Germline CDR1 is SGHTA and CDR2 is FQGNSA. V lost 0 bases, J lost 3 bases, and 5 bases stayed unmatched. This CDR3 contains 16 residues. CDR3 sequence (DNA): TGTGCCAGCAGCTTAGCGTCCAGGGGGTTCAATCAGCCCCAGCATTTT. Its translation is CASSLASRGFNQPQHF.

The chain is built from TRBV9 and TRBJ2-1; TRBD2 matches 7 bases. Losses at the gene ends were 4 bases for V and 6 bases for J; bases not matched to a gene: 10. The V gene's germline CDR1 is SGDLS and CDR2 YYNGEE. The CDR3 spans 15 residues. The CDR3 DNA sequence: TGTGCCAGCAGCCCCCTCACTAGCGTTGGCAATGAGCAGTTCTTC. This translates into CASSPLTSVGNEQFF.